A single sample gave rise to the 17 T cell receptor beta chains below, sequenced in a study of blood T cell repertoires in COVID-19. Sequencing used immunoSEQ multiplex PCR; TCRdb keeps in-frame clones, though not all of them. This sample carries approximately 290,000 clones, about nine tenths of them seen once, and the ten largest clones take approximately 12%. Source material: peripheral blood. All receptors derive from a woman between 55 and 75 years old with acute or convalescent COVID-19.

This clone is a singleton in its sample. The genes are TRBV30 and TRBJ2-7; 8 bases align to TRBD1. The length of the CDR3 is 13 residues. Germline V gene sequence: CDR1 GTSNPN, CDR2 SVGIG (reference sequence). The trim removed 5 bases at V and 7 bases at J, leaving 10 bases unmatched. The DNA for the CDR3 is TGTGCCTGGCAAAAACAGGGGGGTGAGGAGCAGTACTTC. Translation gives CAWQKQGGEEQYF. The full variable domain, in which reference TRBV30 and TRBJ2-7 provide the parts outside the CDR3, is SQTIHQWPATLVQPVGSPLSLECTVEGTSNPNLYWYRQAAGRGLQLLFYSVGIGQISSEVPQNLSASRPQDRQFILSSKKLLLSDSGFYLCAWQKQGGEEQYFGPGTRLTVT.

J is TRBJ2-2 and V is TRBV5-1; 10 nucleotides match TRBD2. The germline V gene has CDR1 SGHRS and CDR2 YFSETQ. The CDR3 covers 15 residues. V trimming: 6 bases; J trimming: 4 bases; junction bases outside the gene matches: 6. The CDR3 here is CASTPLAGSTGELFF. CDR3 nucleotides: TGCGCCAGCACCCCACTAGCGGGGAGCACCGGGGAGCTGTTTTTT.

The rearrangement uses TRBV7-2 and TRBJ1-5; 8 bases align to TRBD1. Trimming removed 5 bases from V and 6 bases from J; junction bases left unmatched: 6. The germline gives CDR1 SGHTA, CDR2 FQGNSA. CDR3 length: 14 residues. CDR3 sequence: CASSLGQESQPQHF. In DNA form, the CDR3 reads TGTGCCAGCAGCCTGGGACAGGAAAGTCAGCCCCAGCATTTT.

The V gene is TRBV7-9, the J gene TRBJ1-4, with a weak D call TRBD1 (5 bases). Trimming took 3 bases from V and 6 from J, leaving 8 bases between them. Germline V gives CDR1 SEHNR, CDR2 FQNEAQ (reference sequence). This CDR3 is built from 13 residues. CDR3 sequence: CASSLSGYEKLFF. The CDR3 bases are TGTGCCAGCAGCTTGTCAGGGTATGAAAAACTGTTTTTT.

Written as DNA, the CDR3 is TGTGCCACCAGCAGAGTTCCAGCGTCTTCCTACGAGCAGTACTTC. This sequence encodes CATSRVPASSYEQYF. V is TRBV15 and J is TRBJ2-7; D is ambiguous. Per germline, CDR1 LNHNV and CDR2 YYDKDF (reference sequence). Between the trimmed V and J ends, which lost 1 base and 1 base, there was a span of 11 bases. This CDR3 region has 15 residues.

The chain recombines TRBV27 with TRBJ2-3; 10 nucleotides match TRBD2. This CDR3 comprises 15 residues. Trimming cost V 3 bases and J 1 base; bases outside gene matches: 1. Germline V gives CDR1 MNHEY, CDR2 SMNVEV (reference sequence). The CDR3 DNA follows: TGTGCCAGCAGTTTCAGCGGGGGGGGCACAGATACGCAGTATTTT. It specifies CASSFSGGGTDTQYF.

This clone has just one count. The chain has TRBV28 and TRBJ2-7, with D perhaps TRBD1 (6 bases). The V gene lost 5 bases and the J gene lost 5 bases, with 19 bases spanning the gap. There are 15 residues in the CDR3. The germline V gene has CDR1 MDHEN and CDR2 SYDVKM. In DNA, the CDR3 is TGTGCCAGCAGTCCTCCACGGGACAAAGGGAACGAGCAGTACTTC. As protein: CASSPPRDKGNEQYF. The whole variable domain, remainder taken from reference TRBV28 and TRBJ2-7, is DVKVTQSSRYLVKRTGEKVFLECVQDMDHENMFWYRQDPGLGLRLIYFSYDVKMKEKGDIPEGYSVSREKKERFSLILESASTNQTSMYLCASSPPRDKGNEQYFGPGTRLTVT.

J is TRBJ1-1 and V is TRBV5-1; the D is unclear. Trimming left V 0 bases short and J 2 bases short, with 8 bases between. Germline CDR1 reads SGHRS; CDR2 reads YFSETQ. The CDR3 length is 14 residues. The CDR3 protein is CASSLEQLNTEAFF. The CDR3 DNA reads TGCGCCAGCAGCTTGGAACAGCTTAACACTGAAGCTTTCTTT.

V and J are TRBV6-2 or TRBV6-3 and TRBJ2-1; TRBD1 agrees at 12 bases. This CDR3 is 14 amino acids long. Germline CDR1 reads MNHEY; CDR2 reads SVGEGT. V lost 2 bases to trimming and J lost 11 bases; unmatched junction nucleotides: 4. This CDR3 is CASSYGTGGLKQFF. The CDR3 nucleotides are TGTGCCAGCAGTTACGGGACAGGGGGCTTGAAGCAGTTCTTC.

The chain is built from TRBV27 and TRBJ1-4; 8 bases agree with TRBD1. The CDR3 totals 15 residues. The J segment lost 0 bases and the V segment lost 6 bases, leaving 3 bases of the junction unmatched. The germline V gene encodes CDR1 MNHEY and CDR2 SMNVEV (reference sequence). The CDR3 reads CASRTGVATNEKLFF. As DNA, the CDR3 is TGTGCCAGCAGGACAGGGGTCGCAACTAATGAAAAACTGTTTTTT. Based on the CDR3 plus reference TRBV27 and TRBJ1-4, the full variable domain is EAQVTQNPRYLITVTGKKLTVTCSQNMNHEYMSWYRQDPGLGLRQIYYSMNVEVTDKGDVPEGYKVSRKEKRNFPLILESPSPNQTSLYFCASRTGVATNEKLFFGSGTQLSVL.

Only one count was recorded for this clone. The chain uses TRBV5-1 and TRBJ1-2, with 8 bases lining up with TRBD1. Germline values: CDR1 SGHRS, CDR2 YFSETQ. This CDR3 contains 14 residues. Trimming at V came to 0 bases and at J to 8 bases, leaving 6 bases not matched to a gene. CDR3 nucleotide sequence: TGCGCCAGCAGCTTGGGCAGGGGGCTACAGGGCTACACCTTC. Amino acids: CASSLGRGLQGYTF.

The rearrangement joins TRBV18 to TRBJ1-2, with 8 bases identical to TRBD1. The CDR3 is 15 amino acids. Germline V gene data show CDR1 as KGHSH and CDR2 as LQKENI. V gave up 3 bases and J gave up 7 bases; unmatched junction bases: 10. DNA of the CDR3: TGTGCCAGCTCACCGTTACGAGGGACAGGAGGTGGCTACACCTTC. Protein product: CASSPLRGTGGGYTF.

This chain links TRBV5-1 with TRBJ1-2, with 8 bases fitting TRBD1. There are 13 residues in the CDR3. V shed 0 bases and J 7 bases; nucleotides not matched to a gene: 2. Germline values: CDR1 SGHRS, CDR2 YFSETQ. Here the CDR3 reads CASSLDRGTGYTF. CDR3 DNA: TGCGCCAGCAGCTTGGACAGGGGGACTGGCTACACCTTC. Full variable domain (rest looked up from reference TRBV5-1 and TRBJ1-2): KAGVTQTPRYLIKTRGQQVTLSCSPISGHRSVSWYQQTPGQGLQFLFEYFSETQRNKGNFPGRFSGRQFSNSRSEMNVSTLELGDSALYLCASSLDRGTGYTFGSGTRLTVV.

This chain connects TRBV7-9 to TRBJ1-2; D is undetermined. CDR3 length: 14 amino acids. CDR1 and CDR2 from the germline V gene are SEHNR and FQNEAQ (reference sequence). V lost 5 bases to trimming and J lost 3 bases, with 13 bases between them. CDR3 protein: CASSTLSADYGYTF. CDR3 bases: TGTGCCAGCAGCACCCTGTCCGCGGACTATGGCTACACCTTC.

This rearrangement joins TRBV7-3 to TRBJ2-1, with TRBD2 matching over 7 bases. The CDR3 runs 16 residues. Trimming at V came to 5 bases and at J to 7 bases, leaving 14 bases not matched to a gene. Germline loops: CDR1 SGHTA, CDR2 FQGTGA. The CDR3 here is CASSNTRAGELNEQFF. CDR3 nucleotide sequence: TGTGCCAGCAGCAACACACGGGCGGGAGAGTTAAATGAGCAGTTCTTC.

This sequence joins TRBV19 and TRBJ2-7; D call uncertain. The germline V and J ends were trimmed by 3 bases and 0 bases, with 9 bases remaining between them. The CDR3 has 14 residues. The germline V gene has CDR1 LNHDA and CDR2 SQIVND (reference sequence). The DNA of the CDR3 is TGTGCCAGTAGTATGACGGCTAGCTCCTACGAGCAGTACTTC. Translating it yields CASSMTASSYEQYF. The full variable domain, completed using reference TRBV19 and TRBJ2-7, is DGGITQSPKYLFRKEGQNVTLSCEQNLNHDAMYWYRQDPGQGLRLIYYSQIVNDFQKGDIAEGYSVSREKKESFPLTVTSAQKNPTAFYLCASSMTASSYEQYFGPGTRLTVT.

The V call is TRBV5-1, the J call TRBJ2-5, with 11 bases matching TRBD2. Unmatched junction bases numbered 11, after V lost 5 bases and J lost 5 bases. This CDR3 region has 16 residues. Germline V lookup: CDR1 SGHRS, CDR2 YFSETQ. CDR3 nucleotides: TGCGCCAGCAGTTCCCTTACTAGCGGGAGCGGTGAGACCCAGTACTTC. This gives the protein CASSSLTSGSGETQYF.